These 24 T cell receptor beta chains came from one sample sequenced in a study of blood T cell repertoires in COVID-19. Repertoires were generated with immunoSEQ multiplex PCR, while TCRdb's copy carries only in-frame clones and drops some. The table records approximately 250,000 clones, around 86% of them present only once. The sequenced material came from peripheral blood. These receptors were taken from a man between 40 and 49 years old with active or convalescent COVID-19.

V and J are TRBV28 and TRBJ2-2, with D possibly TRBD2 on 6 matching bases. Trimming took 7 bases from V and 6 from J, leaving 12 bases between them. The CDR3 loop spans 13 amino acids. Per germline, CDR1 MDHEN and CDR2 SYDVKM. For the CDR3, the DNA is TGTGCCAGCACCCTTCCGGGGGCCGGGGAGCTGTTTTTT. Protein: CASTLPGAGELFF.

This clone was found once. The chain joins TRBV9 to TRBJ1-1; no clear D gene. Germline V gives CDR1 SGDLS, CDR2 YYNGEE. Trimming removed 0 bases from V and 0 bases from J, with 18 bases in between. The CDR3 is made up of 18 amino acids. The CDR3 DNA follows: TGTGCCAGCAGCGTAGGCCCGGAGGGATTGGGTATGAACACTGAAGCTTTCTTT. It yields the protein CASSVGPEGLGMNTEAFF.

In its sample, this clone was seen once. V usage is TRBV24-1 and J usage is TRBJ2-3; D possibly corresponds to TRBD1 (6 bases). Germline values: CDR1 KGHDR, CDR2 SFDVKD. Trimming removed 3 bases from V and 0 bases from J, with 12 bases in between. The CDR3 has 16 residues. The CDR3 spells CATSDLTGVSTDTQYF. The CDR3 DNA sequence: TGTGCCACCAGTGATCTGACAGGCGTTAGCACAGATACGCAGTATTTT.

The CDR3 region has the DNA TGTGCCAGCAGTGCCAGTTATGAGCAGTTCTTC. Its protein product is CASSASYEQFF. This rearrangement joins TRBV2 to TRBJ2-1; no definite D call. The germline V gene encodes CDR1 SNHLY and CDR2 FYNNEI. CDR3 length: 11 residues. Trimming pared 4 bases from V and 8 bases from J, leaving 6 bases between.

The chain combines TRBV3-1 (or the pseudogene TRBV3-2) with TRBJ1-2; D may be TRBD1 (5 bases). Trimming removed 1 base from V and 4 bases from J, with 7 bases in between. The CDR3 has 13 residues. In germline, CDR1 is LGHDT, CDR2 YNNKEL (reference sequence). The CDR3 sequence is CASSQGDFYGYTF. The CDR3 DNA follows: TGTGCCAGCAGCCAAGGGGACTTCTATGGCTACACCTTC.

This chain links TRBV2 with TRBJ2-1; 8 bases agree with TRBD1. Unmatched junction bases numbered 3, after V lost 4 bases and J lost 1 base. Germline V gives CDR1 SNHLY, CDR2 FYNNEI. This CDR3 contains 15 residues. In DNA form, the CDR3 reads TGTGCCAGCAGTGCTAGGACAGGGTCCTACAATGAGCAGTTCTTC. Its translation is CASSARTGSYNEQFF.

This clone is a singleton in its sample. CDR3 nucleotides: TGTGCCAGTAGTGTAACGGCGGGAAGGCACTATGGCTACACCTTC. It codes for CASSVTAGRHYGYTF. V gene TRBV19 combines with J gene TRBJ1-2; D call uncertain. Trimming stripped 5 bases from V and 3 bases from J, with 16 bases between. Germline lookup yields CDR1 LNHDA and CDR2 SQIVND (reference sequence). This CDR3 contains 15 residues.

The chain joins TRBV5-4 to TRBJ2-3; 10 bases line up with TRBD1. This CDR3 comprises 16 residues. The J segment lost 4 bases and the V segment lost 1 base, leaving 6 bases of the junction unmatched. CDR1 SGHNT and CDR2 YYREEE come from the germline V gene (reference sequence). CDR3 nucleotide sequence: TGTGCCAGCAGCTTGCCTACCGGGACAGGGGCAGATACGCAGTATTTT. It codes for CASSLPTGTGADTQYF.

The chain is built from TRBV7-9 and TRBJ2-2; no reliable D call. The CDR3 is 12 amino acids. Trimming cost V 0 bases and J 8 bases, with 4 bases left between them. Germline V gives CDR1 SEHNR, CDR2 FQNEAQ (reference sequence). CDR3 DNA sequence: TGTGCCAGCAGCTTAGCTGAGGGGGAGCTGTTTTTT. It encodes CASSLAEGELFF.

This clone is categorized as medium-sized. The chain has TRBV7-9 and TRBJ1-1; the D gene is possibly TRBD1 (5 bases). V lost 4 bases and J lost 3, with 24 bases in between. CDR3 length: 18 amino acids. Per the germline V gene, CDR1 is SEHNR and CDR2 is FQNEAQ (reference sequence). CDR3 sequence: CASSSGRPRDGMYTEAFF. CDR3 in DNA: TGTGCCAGCAGCTCGGGACGGCCGCGGGACGGGATGTACACTGAAGCTTTCTTT. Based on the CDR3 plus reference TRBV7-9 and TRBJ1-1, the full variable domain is DTGVSQNPRHKITKRGQNVTFRCDPISEHNRLYWYRQTLGQGPEFLTYFQNEAQLEKSRLLSDRFSAERPKGSFSTLEIQRTEQGDSAMYLCASSSGRPRDGMYTEAFFGQGTRLTVV.

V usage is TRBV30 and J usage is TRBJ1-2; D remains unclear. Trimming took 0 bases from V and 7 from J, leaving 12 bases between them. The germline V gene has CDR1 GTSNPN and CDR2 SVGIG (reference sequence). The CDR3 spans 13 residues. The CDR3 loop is CAWSVGQGAGYTF. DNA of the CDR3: TGTGCCTGGAGTGTCGGTCAAGGAGCTGGCTACACCTTC.

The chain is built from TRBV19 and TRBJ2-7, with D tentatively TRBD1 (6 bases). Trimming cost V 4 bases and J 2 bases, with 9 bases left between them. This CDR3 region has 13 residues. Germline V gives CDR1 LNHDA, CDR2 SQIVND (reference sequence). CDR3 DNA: TGTGCCAGTAGTAGGACAGATCCCTACGAGCAGTACTTC. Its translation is CASSRTDPYEQYF.

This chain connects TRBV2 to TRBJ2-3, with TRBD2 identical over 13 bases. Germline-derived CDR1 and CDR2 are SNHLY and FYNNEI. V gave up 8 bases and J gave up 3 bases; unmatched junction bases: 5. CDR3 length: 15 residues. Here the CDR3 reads CASSQLAGGTDTQYF. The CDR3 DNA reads TGTGCCAGCTCCCAACTAGCGGGAGGGACAGATACGCAGTATTTT.

CDR3 DNA sequence: TGTGCCAGCAGCTTGGGATGGGGCTCCACCTACGAGCAGTACTTC. As protein: CASSLGWGSTYEQYF. The chain combines TRBV5-6 with TRBJ2-7; a possible D gene is TRBD1 (5 bases). Germline loops: CDR1 SGHDT, CDR2 YYEEEE. V lost 0 bases and J 2 bases, leaving 12 bases between the germline ends. This CDR3 region has 15 residues.

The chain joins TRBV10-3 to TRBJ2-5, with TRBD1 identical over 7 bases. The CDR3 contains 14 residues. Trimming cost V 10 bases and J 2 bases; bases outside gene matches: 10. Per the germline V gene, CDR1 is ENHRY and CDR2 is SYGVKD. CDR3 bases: TGTGCCACCCAGACAGGGATGGGACAAGAGACCCAGTACTTC. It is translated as CATQTGMGQETQYF.

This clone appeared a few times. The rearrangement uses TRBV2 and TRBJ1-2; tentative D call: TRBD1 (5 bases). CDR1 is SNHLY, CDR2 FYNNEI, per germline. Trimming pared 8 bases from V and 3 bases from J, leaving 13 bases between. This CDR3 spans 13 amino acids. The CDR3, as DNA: TGTGCCAGCCGAGAGGGAGGGGACTATGGCTACACCTTC. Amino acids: CASREGGDYGYTF.

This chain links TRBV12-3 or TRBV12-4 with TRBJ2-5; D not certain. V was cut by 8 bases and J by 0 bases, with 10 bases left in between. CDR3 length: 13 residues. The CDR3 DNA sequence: TGTGCCAGCCAACCCCAGAACCAAGAGACCCAGTACTTC. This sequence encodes CASQPQNQETQYF.

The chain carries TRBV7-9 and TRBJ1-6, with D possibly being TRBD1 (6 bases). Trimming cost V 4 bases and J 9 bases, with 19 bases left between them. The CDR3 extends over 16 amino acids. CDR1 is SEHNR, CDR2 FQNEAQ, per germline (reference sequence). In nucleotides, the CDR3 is TGTGCCAGCAGCTCGCAACCTTCAGGGGCCACTTCACCCCTCCACTTT. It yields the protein CASSSQPSGATSPLHF.

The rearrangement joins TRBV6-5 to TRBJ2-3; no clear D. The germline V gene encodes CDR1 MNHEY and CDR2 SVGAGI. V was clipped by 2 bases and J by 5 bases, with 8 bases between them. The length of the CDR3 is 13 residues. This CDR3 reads CASSYITGDTQYF. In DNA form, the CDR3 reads TGTGCCAGCAGTTACATTACCGGAGATACGCAGTATTTT.

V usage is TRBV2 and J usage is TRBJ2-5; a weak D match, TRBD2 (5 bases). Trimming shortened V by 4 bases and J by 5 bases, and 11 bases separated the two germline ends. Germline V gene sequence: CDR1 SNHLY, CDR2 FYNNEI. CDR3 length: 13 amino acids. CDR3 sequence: CASSVDSSETQYF. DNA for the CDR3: TGTGCCAGCAGTGTGGACTCCTCGGAGACCCAGTACTTC.

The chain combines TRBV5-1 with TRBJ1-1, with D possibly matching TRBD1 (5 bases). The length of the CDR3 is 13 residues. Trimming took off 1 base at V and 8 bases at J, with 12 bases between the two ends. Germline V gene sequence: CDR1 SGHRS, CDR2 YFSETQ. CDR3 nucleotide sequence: TGCGCCAGCAGCTTGAGCAGGGAGGAAGAAGCTTTCTTT. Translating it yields CASSLSREEEAFF. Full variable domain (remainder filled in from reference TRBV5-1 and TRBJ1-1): KAGVTQTPRYLIKTRGQQVTLSCSPISGHRSVSWYQQTPGQGLQFLFEYFSETQRNKGNFPGRFSGRQFSNSRSEMNVSTLELGDSALYLCASSLSREEEAFFGQGTRLTVV.

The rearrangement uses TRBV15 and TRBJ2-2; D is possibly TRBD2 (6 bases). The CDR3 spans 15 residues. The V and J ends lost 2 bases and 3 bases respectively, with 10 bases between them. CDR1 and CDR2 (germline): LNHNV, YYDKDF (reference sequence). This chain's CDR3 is CATSRIRDYTGELFF. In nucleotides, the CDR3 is TGTGCCACCAGCAGAATCCGGGACTACACCGGGGAGCTGTTTTTT.

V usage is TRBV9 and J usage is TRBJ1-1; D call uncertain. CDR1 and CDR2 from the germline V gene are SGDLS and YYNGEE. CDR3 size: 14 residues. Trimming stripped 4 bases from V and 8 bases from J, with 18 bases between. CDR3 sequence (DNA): TGTGCCAGCAGCCCTTTCGAGGTCCCCCTCGAAGCTTTCTTT. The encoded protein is CASSPFEVPLEAFF.

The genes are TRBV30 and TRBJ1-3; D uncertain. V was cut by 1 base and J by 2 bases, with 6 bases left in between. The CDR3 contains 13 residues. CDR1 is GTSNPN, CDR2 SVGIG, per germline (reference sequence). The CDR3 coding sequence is TGTGCCTGGAGTGGTGTCACTGGAAACACCATATATTTT. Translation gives CAWSGVTGNTIYF.